These 29 T cell receptor beta chains came from one sample sequenced in a study of OX40 agonist ivuxolimab in advanced cancers. Sequencing used immunoSEQ multiplex PCR; TCRdb keeps in-frame clones, though not all of them. The data show 36,000 or so clones, with 88% seen just once and about 4% held by the top ten. Here the sequenced sample was CD4+ or CD8+ T cells sorted from blood, taken in a trial of the OX40 agonist ivuxolimab. These receptor sequences come from an adult with an advanced solid tumor such as melanoma, head and neck, liver or kidney cancer.

V and J are TRBV29-1 and TRBJ2-3, with D possibly matching TRBD1 (6 bases). Germline V CDR1 and CDR2: SQVTM, ANQGSEA. V dropped 2 bases and J dropped 8 bases, with 14 bases sitting between them. The CDR3 has 13 amino acids. In DNA form, the CDR3 reads TGCAGCGTTGAACGGGATGCGGACAGTACGCAGTATTTT. Amino acid sequence: CSVERDADSTQYF.

The genes are TRBV19 and TRBJ1-1, with 7 bases aligning to TRBD1. CDR3 length equals 11 residues. Germline values: CDR1 LNHDA, CDR2 SQIVND (reference sequence). The V gene end was trimmed by 4 bases and the J gene end by 8 bases; junction bases not matched to a gene: 1. The CDR3 bases are TGTGCCAGTAGTACGGACAGGGAAGCTTTCTTT. This sequence encodes CASSTDREAFF.

J is TRBJ1-2 and V is TRBV27; D is uncertain. V lost 2 bases to trimming and J lost 3 bases, with 13 bases between them. There are 15 residues in the CDR3. From germline, CDR1 is MNHEY and CDR2 SMNVEV (reference sequence). CDR3 sequence: CASSLSPTRHYGYTF. The CDR3 bases are TGTGCCAGCAGTTTAAGCCCTACTCGGCACTATGGCTACACCTTC.

V and J are TRBV5-4 and TRBJ2-3, with D unclear. Germline V gives CDR1 SGHNT, CDR2 YYREEE (reference sequence). Trimming removed 2 bases from V and 2 bases from J, with 12 bases in between. The CDR3 is 15 residues long. The CDR3 DNA sequence: TGTGCCAGCAGCTTAAAGGCTAGTTCCACAGATACGCAGTATTTT. It encodes CASSLKASSTDTQYF.

The rearrangement uses TRBV27 and TRBJ2-3; 10 bases fit TRBD2. Germline-derived CDR1 and CDR2 are MNHEY and SMNVEV (reference sequence). V lost 7 bases to trimming and J lost 6 bases; unmatched junction nucleotides: 10. This CDR3 has 15 residues. For the CDR3, the DNA is TGTGCCAGCAATGCGCTAGCGGGGGATGGTGATACGCAGTATTTT. Translated: CASNALAGDGDTQYF.

The chain recombines TRBV18 with TRBJ2-7; TRBD2 aligns across 8 bases. V lost 4 bases and J lost 4; bases outside the gene matches: 12. The CDR3 is 16 amino acids. Germline loops: CDR1 KGHSH, CDR2 LQKENI. The CDR3 loop reads CASSRTFSGDQYEQYF. The CDR3 nucleotides read TGTGCCAGCTCACGAACCTTTAGCGGGGACCAATACGAGCAGTACTTC. Full variable domain (missing parts from reference TRBV18 and TRBJ2-7): NAGVMQNPRHLVRRRGQEARLRCSPMKGHSHVYWYRQLPEEGLKFMVYLQKENIIDESGMPKERFSAEFPKEGPSILRIQQVVRGDSAAYFCASSRTFSGDQYEQYFGPGTRLTVT.

This chain links TRBV29-1 with TRBJ2-2, with D perhaps assigned TRBD1 or TRBD2 (5 bases each). Germline values: CDR1 SQVTM, CDR2 ANQGSEA. This CDR3 comprises 12 residues. Between the trimmed V and J ends, which lost 6 bases and 0 bases, there was a span of 5 bases. The chain's CDR3 is CSVGANTGELFF. The DNA for the CDR3 is TGCAGCGTGGGGGCGAACACCGGGGAGCTGTTTTTT.

With respect to this clone: The same CDR3 is also encoded by other DNA sequences in this sample. This chain links TRBV5-1 with TRBJ2-7, with 7 positions matching TRBD1. Per the germline V gene, CDR1 is SGHRS and CDR2 is YFSETQ. This CDR3 has 13 residues. The junction had 0 bases not matched to a gene; V was cut back by 0 bases and J by 3 bases. The CDR3 spells CASSLDRGYEQYF. The CDR3, as DNA: TGCGCCAGCAGCTTGGACAGGGGCTACGAGCAGTACTTC.

This chain uses TRBV4-1 with TRBJ2-5; D ambiguous. V lost 1 base and J 2 bases, leaving 5 bases between the germline ends. CDR1 is MGHRA and CDR2 is YSYEKL in the germline V gene. This CDR3 has 13 residues. The CDR3 region is CASSQGRQETQYF. The CDR3 region has the DNA TGCGCCAGCAGCCAAGGCAGACAAGAGACCCAGTACTTC.

The chain employs TRBV2 and TRBJ1-4; D is ambiguous. This CDR3 is 14 amino acids long. Germline CDR1 reads SNHLY; CDR2 reads FYNNEI. Trimming stripped 0 bases from V and 5 bases from J, with 7 bases between. The CDR3 reads CASSEAGRNEKLFF. The CDR3 DNA is TGTGCCAGCAGTGAAGCGGGCCGAAATGAAAAACTGTTTTTT.

The V and J genes are TRBV29-1 and TRBJ2-5; 7 positions agree with TRBD2. Germline assignment: CDR1 SQVTM and CDR2 ANQGSEA. V lost 4 bases and J lost 4; bases outside the gene matches: 9. CDR3 length: 14 residues. The chain's CDR3 is CSVVPSGAGETQYF. The CDR3 bases are TGCAGCGTTGTACCCAGCGGGGCCGGAGAGACCCAGTACTTC.

The chain uses TRBV7-6 and TRBJ2-2; a possible D gene is TRBD1 (8 bases). Looked up from germline, CDR1 is SGHVS and CDR2 is FNYEAQ. This CDR3 comprises 13 residues. Deletions cut 5 bases from V and 7 bases from J, with 11 bases between. The CDR3 loop is CASSHRGGGELFF. The CDR3 DNA follows: TGTGCCAGCAGCCACAGGGGGGGCGGGGAGCTGTTTTTT.

The chain combines TRBV5-1 with TRBJ1-4; D is undetermined. Germline loops: CDR1 SGHRS, CDR2 YFSETQ. V dropped 4 bases and J dropped 0 bases, with 7 bases sitting between them. This CDR3 has 14 amino acids. The CDR3 DNA reads as TGCGCCAGCAGCCTCCAGGCAACTAATGAAAAACTGTTTTTT. Translation gives CASSLQATNEKLFF. The full variable domain, completed using reference TRBV5-1 and TRBJ1-4, is KAGVTQTPRYLIKTRGQQVTLSCSPISGHRSVSWYQQTPGQGLQFLFEYFSETQRNKGNFPGRFSGRQFSNSRSEMNVSTLELGDSALYLCASSLQATNEKLFFGSGTQLSVL.

The CDR3 is CASSPGFQETQYF. The DNA for the CDR3 is TGTGCCAGCTCACCGGGATTCCAAGAGACCCAGTACTTC. V usage is TRBV18 and J usage is TRBJ2-5; the D is unclear. CDR3 size: 13 residues. Germline lookup yields CDR1 KGHSH and CDR2 LQKENI. Trimming shortened V by 3 bases and J by 1 base, and 6 bases separated the two germline ends. Full variable domain (outside the CDR3, taken from reference TRBV18 and TRBJ2-5): NAGVMQNPRHLVRRRGQEARLRCSPMKGHSHVYWYRQLPEEGLKFMVYLQKENIIDESGMPKERFSAEFPKEGPSILRIQQVVRGDSAAYFCASSPGFQETQYFGPGTRLLVL.

This sequence joins TRBV5-1 and TRBJ2-3; D is undetermined. The germline V gene has CDR1 SGHRS and CDR2 YFSETQ. The CDR3 loop spans 12 amino acids. V gave up 4 bases and J gave up 5 bases, with 8 bases separating them. In DNA form, the CDR3 reads TGCGCCAGCAGCCAGGAGAGAGATACGCAGTATTTT. This codes for CASSQERDTQYF. The full variable domain, with the rest looked up from reference TRBV5-1 and TRBJ2-3, is KAGVTQTPRYLIKTRGQQVTLSCSPISGHRSVSWYQQTPGQGLQFLFEYFSETQRNKGNFPGRFSGRQFSNSRSEMNVSTLELGDSALYLCASSQERDTQYFGPGTRLTVL.

V gene TRBV28 combines with J gene TRBJ1-3, with 8 bases that match TRBD1. V lost 10 bases and J lost 4; bases outside the gene matches: 3. CDR1 is MDHEN, CDR2 SYDVKM, per germline. This CDR3 spans 12 amino acids. CDR3 region: CATRGPGNTIYF. The CDR3 nucleotides read TGTGCCACCAGGGGGCCCGGAAACACCATATATTTT.

The V gene is TRBV2, the J gene TRBJ2-7; the D is unclear. CDR3 length equals 11 residues. Germline V gene lookup returns CDR1 SNHLY and CDR2 FYNNEI. Trimming pared 4 bases from V and 4 bases from J, leaving 5 bases between. CDR3 amino acids: CASSARYEQYF. CDR3 sequence (DNA): TGTGCCAGCAGTGCCCGGTACGAGCAGTACTTC.

The chain combines TRBV7-2 with TRBJ2-1; TRBD2 aligns across 9 bases. V shed 3 bases and J 6 bases; nucleotides not matched to a gene: 6. The CDR3 runs 15 residues. The germline V gene has CDR1 SGHTA and CDR2 FQGNSA. The CDR3 DNA sequence: TGTGCCAGCAGCTTGGGGCGGGAGGGCCTCAATGAGCAGTTCTTC. Amino acid sequence: CASSLGREGLNEQFF.

This chain uses TRBV28 with TRBJ2-2; 10 bases match TRBD2. The CDR3 sequence is 16 residues long. From germline, CDR1 is MDHEN and CDR2 SYDVKM. The V and J ends lost 1 base and 5 bases, in that order; junction bases with no gene match: 4. The CDR3 protein is CASSLFTSGKTGELFF. The CDR3 DNA reads TGTGCCAGCAGTTTATTTACTAGCGGGAAAACCGGGGAGCTGTTTTTT.

CDR3 in amino acids: CASGGQVHNQPQHF. As DNA, the CDR3 is TGTGCCAGCGGGGGACAGGTGCATAATCAGCCCCAGCATTTT. V usage is TRBV28 and J usage is TRBJ1-5; the match to TRBD1 covers 8 bases. The J segment lost 4 bases and the V segment lost 8 bases, leaving 7 bases of the junction unmatched. Germline CDR1 is MDHEN and CDR2 is SYDVKM. The length of the CDR3 is 14 residues.

The chain combines TRBV19 with TRBJ2-7; 12 bases line up with TRBD2. With 0 bases clipped from V and 7 bases from J, the junction kept 7 bases outside the gene matches. Germline lookup yields CDR1 LNHDA and CDR2 SQIVND (reference sequence). The CDR3 is 16 amino acids. For the CDR3, the DNA is TGTGCCAGTAGTATAGAGAGACTAGCGGGGGTCGAAGAGCAGTACTTC. Translation: CASSIERLAGVEEQYF. Combining the CDR3 with reference TRBV19 and TRBJ2-7 gives the whole variable domain DGGITQSPKYLFRKEGQNVTLSCEQNLNHDAMYWYRQDPGQGLRLIYYSQIVNDFQKGDIAEGYSVSREKKESFPLTVTSAQKNPTAFYLCASSIERLAGVEEQYFGPGTRLTVT.

The chain recombines TRBV4-2 with TRBJ2-1; 10 nucleotides line up with TRBD2. V was pared by 0 bases and J by 5 bases, with 1 base of the junction left unmatched. Germline values: CDR1 LGHNA, CDR2 YNFKEQ. The CDR3 spans 15 residues. The CDR3 DNA reads as TGTGCCAGCAGCCAAGACGGGACTAGCGACAATGAGCAGTTCTTC. It translates to CASSQDGTSDNEQFF.

V and J are TRBV6-6 and TRBJ2-1; D gene uncertain. Trimming stripped 6 bases from V and 10 bases from J, with 13 bases between. Germline V CDR1 and CDR2: MNHNY, SVGAGI (reference sequence). The CDR3 is 12 amino acids. The CDR3 coding sequence is TGTGCCAGCAGCACACCGGGCCCCGAGCAGTTCTTC. As protein: CASSTPGPEQFF.

The chain uses TRBV7-2 and TRBJ1-5; D is undetermined. This CDR3 spans 15 amino acids. The V gene lost 2 bases and the J gene lost 6 bases, with 14 bases spanning the gap. The germline V gene has CDR1 SGHTA and CDR2 FQGNSA. The CDR3 spells CASSLTTRTIQPQHF. In DNA, the CDR3 is TGTGCCAGCAGCTTAACTACCCGGACTATTCAGCCCCAGCATTTT.

CDR3 nucleotide sequence: TGCAGTGCTAAGGACCAAGAGACCCAGTACTTC. It translates to CSAKDQETQYF. The chain is built from TRBV20-1 and TRBJ2-5; D unresolved. From germline, CDR1 is DFQATT and CDR2 SNEGSKA (reference sequence). Trimming shortened V by 4 bases and J by 0 bases, and 3 bases separated the two germline ends. The CDR3 totals 11 residues.

This CDR3 is CASVQGPTSNEQFF. CDR3 DNA: TGCGCCAGCGTACAGGGTCCTACATCAAATGAGCAGTTCTTC. The chain couples TRBV23-1 to TRBJ2-1, with D tentatively TRBD1 (6 bases). TRBV23-1 is an open reading frame whose function is uncertain. This CDR3 comprises 14 residues. V lost 8 bases, J lost 7 bases, and 18 bases lay in between.

The chain couples TRBV5-6 to TRBJ2-6; 8 positions match TRBD1. CDR3 length: 16 residues. With 4 bases clipped from V and 0 bases from J, the junction kept 3 bases outside the gene matches. Germline V gives CDR1 SGHDT, CDR2 YYEEEE. The CDR3 is CASSPTGGSGANVLTF. The CDR3 nucleotides read TGTGCCAGCAGCCCAACAGGGGGCTCTGGGGCCAACGTCCTGACTTTC.

This clone has a single count. CDR3 DNA: TGCGCCAGCAGTTTCACACCGGATTCGAATCAGCCCCAGCATTTT. Protein sequence: CASSFTPDSNQPQHF. The chain has TRBV5-1 and TRBJ1-5; D uncertain. The CDR3 consists of 15 residues. Per germline, CDR1 SGHRS and CDR2 YFSETQ. Trimming took 5 bases from V and 4 from J, leaving 16 bases between them.

This clone was observed once. The chain is built from TRBV14 and TRBJ2-7; 9 bases are a match to TRBD1. V lost 4 bases to trimming and J lost 1 base; unmatched junction nucleotides: 26. The CDR3 extends over 22 amino acids. The germline CDR1 and CDR2 sequences are SGHDN and FVKESK. The CDR3 nucleotides are TGTGCCAGCAGCCCTATCCGGGACAGGGCTCCGTTTTTGGCCGTCGCGTCCTACGAGCAGTACTTC. Amino acids: CASSPIRDRAPFLAVASYEQYF.